This is a list of T cell receptor beta chains from one sample in a study of human T cells and chemical hapten exposure. TCRdb passed the RACE reads through MiXCR, listing each CDR3 protein once. This sample has tens of thousands of distinct CDR3 sequences, with less than 4.5% found just once. Specimen: whole blood. The receptors come from a human donor in good health. Some clones in this sample may be carry-over from other donors' samples. Each CDR3 is given with its conserved first and last residue. A D gene is named only where the DNA matches it firmly. Clone size, where shown, is once, few, many, or a class for clones that have expanded.

CDR3aa,CDR3nt,v_gene,d_gene,j_gene,abundance
CASSLGQGAEQYF,TGCGCCAGCAGCCTGGGACAGGGAGCCGAGCAGTACTTC,TRBV5-1,TRBD1,TRBJ2-7,many
CASSETSGYNQPQHF,TGTGCCAGCAGTGAAACAAGTGGATACAATCAGCCCCAGCATTTT,TRBV2,-,TRBJ1-5,many
CSGRTSGINEQFF,TGCAGTGGTAGGACTAGCGGGATAAATGAGCAGTTCTTC,TRBV20-1,TRBD2,TRBJ2-1,-
CASSLRTDTQYF,TGTGCCAGCAGTTTACGAACAGATACGCAGTATTTT,TRBV28,-,TRBJ2-3,many
CASSPIRTFKEDGYTF,TGTGCCAGCAGCCCTATCCGAACTTTCAAAGAAGATGGCTACACCTTC,TRBV11-2,-,TRBJ1-2,many
CASSQVGGSSDEQYF,TGCGCCAGCAGCCAAGTTGGCGGGAGCAGCGACGAGCAGTACTTC,TRBV4-1,TRBD2,TRBJ2-7,few
CASRMSGGATEAFF,TGTGCCAGTAGGATGTCAGGTGGGGCGACTGAAGCTTTCTTT,TRBV19,-,TRBJ1-1,few
CASSEWLAGTASTDTQYF,TGTGCCAGCAGTGAGTGGCTAGCGGGAACCGCTAGCACAGATACGCAGTATTTT,TRBV2,TRBD2,TRBJ2-3,many
CASSPGGIEQPQHF,TGTGCCAGCAGTCCGGGCGGGATCGAACAGCCCCAGCATTTT,TRBV28,-,TRBJ1-5,few
CASSQVRTRGNSPLHF,TGTGCCAGCAGCCAAGTCCGGACAAGGGGTAATTCACCCCTCCACTTT,TRBV4-2,-,TRBJ1-6,many
CASSSPGLAGEGDTGELFF,TGCGCCAGCAGCTCTCCGGGACTAGCGGGAGAGGGGGACACCGGGGAGCTGTTTTTT,TRBV5-1,TRBD2,TRBJ2-2,few
CASSFSGLASVEQYF,TGTGCCAGCAGCTTCTCGGGACTAGCGTCCGTCGAGCAGTACTTC,TRBV11-1,TRBD2,TRBJ2-7,medium-sized
CASSPGDNQPQHF,TGTGCCAGCAGCCCAGGGGACAATCAGCCCCAGCATTTT,TRBV5-6,-,TRBJ1-5,many
CASSLVATKETQYF,TGCGCCAGCAGCTTGGTGGCTACAAAAGAGACCCAGTACTTC,TRBV5-1,-,TRBJ2-5,-
CASSFEAGVSYEQYF,TGTGCCAGCAGTTTCGAAGCGGGAGTATCCTACGAGCAGTACTTC,TRBV12-3/TRBV12-4,TRBD2,TRBJ2-7,few
CASSSQARDTQYF,TGCGCCAGCAGCTCTCAGGCCCGAGATACGCAGTATTTT,TRBV5-1,-,TRBJ2-3,few
CASSPGQGTTNEKLFF,TGTGCCAGCAGCCCGGGACAGGGAACAACTAATGAAAAACTGTTTTTT,TRBV27,TRBD1,TRBJ1-4,few
CSAPLDSSTEAFF,TGCAGTGCCCCTCTGGACAGCAGCACTGAAGCTTTCTTT,TRBV20-1,-,TRBJ1-1,many
CASSLAGYGSYEQYF,TGTGCCAGCAGCTTAGCAGGGTATGGTTCCTACGAGCAGTACTTC,TRBV11-3,-,TRBJ2-7,many
CASSLESSLNTGELFF,TGTGCCAGCAGCTTAGAGAGTAGCTTGAACACCGGGGAGCTGTTTTTT,TRBV7-6,-,TRBJ2-2,-
CASGSLGNQPQHF,TGTGCCTCCGGGTCCCTCGGCAATCAGCCCCAGCATTTT,TRBV28,-,TRBJ1-5,many
CASSSQAQLGYNQPQHF,TGTGCCAGCAGTTCCCAGGCGCAACTAGGTTACAATCAGCCCCAGCATTTT,TRBV6-5,-,TRBJ1-5,-
CAISESGLASDTQYF,TGTGCCATCAGTGAGTCAGGGCTAGCGTCAGATACGCAGTATTTT,TRBV10-3,-,TRBJ2-3,many
CASSYGWEVSANIQYF,TGTGCCAGCAGTTACGGCTGGGAGGTCTCGGCAAACATTCAGTACTTC,TRBV6-5,-,TRBJ2-4,many
CATSLAAGSLGDNEQFF,TGTGCCACCAGTCTCGCCGCCGGATCCCTCGGGGACAATGAGCAGTTCTTC,TRBV15,-,TRBJ2-1,-
CASSPPGVTNTEAFF,TGTGCCAGCAGTCCCCCCGGTGTCACTAACACTGAAGCTTTCTTT,TRBV11-1,-,TRBJ1-1,few
CASSLRASGSNEQFF,TGCGCCAGCAGCTTGAGGGCTAGCGGGAGCAATGAGCAGTTCTTC,TRBV5-1,TRBD2,TRBJ2-1,-
CASSPRTSGYYEQYF,TGTGCCAGCAGTCCGCGGACTAGCGGGTACTACGAGCAGTACTTC,TRBV28,TRBD2,TRBJ2-7,-
CASSPYYEQYF,TGTGCCAGCAGCCCCTACTACGAGCAGTACTTC,TRBV7-2,-,TRBJ2-7,few
CASSLGDATSTDTQYF,TGCGCCAGCAGCTTGGGTGACGCGACTAGCACAGATACGCAGTATTTT,TRBV5-1,-,TRBJ2-3,many
CASSVQGATEAFF,TGTGCCAGCAGCGTCCAGGGGGCCACTGAAGCTTTCTTT,TRBV9,TRBD1,TRBJ1-1,many
CASSLTSGNSYEQYF,TGTGCCAGCAGCCTGACTAGCGGGAACTCCTACGAGCAGTACTTC,TRBV14,TRBD2,TRBJ2-7,many
CASSVVETEAFF,TGTGCCAGCAGCGTAGTTGAGACTGAAGCTTTCTTT,TRBV9,-,TRBJ1-1,few
CASSDYGTATQYEQYF,TGTGCCAGCAGCGACTACGGGACAGCGACTCAGTACGAGCAGTACTTC,TRBV7-6,TRBD1,TRBJ2-7,many
CASSPGGQGPGREKLFF,TGTGCCAGCAGTCCGGGCGGACAGGGGCCGGGTCGTGAAAAACTGTTTTTT,TRBV12-3/TRBV12-4,TRBD1,TRBJ1-4,many
CASIPDRGSWQPQHF,TGTGCCAGCATCCCGGACAGGGGATCTTGGCAGCCCCAGCATTTT,TRBV27,TRBD1,TRBJ1-5,many
CAIKDSRGSYGEQYF,TGTGCCATCAAAGATTCCCGCGGATCTTATGGGGAGCAGTACTTC,TRBV10-3,-,TRBJ2-7,-
CASSFLGDRGTEAFF,TGTGCCAGCAGCTTTCTAGGGGACAGGGGCACTGAAGCTTTCTTT,TRBV5-4,TRBD1,TRBJ1-1,many
CASSSTLSVGDEKLFF,TGTGCCAGCAGTTCCACACTCTCTGTGGGAGATGAAAAACTGTTTTTT,TRBV27,-,TRBJ1-4,-
CSAPGQGTEAFF,TGCAGTGCCCCGGGACAGGGGACTGAAGCTTTCTTT,TRBV20-1,TRBD1,TRBJ1-1,few
CASSLLSSREGDTQYF,TGTGCCAGCAGTTTATTGTCCAGCCGTGAGGGAGATACGCAGTATTTT,TRBV27,-,TRBJ2-3,-
CASSGPRGLSSYNEQFF,TGTGCCAGTAGTGGTCCGCGGGGTTTAAGCTCCTACAATGAGCAGTTCTTC,TRBV19,-,TRBJ2-1,many
CSASHRDSRLAGLIYEQYF,TGCAGTGCTAGTCACCGGGACAGTAGACTAGCGGGGCTTATCTACGAGCAGTACTTC,TRBV20-1,TRBD2,TRBJ2-7,many
CASTGEQGINTEAFF,TGCGCCAGCACCGGAGAACAGGGAATCAACACTGAAGCTTTCTTT,TRBV5-1,-,TRBJ1-1,-
CSVVGTSGYYEQYF,TGCAGCGTTGTCGGGACTAGCGGATACTACGAGCAGTACTTC,TRBV29-1,TRBD2,TRBJ2-7,many